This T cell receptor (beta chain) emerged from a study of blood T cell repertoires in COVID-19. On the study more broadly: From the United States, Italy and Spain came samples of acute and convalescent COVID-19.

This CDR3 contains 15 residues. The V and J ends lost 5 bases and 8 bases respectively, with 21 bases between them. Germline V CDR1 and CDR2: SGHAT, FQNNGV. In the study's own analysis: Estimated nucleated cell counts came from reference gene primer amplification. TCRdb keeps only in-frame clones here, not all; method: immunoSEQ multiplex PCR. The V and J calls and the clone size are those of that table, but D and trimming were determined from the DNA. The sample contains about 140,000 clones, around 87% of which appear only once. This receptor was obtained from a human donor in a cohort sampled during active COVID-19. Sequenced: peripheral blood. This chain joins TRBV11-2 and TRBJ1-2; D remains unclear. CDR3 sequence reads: CASSPYGGEVTGYTF. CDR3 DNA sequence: TGTGCCAGCAGCCCTTACGGCGGGGAAGTAACAGGCTACACCTTC.